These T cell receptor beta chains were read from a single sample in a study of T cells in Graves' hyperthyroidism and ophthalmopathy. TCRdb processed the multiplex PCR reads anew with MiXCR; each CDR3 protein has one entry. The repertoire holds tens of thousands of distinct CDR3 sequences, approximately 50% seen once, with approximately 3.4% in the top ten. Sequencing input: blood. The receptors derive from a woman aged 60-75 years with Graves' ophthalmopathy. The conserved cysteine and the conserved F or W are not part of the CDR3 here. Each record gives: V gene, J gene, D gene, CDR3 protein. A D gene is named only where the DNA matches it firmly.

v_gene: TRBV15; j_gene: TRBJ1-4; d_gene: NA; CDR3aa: ATSRDRRGSI
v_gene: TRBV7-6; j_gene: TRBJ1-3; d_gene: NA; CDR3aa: ASSYRPPTSGSGNTIY
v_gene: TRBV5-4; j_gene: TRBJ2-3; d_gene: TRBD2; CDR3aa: ASSRGLAGGGRSTDTQY
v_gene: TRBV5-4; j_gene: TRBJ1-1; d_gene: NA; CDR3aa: ASSLRGRGFTEAF
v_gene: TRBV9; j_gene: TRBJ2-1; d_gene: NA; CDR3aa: ASSVGRADEQL
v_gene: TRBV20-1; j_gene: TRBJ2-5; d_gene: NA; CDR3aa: SAQERGLNTEAFFGQETQY
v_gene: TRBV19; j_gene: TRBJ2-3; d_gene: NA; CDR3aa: ASSIDLRGYTDTQY
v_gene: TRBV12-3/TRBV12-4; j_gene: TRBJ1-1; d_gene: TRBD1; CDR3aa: ASSYQGAGTEAF
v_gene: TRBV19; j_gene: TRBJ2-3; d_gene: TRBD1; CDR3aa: ARKSPTGQPRTDTQY
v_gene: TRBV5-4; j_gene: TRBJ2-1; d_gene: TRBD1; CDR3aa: ASTLGTASTNEQF
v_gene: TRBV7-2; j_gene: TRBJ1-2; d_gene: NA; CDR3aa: ASSQGLGTSGYGYT
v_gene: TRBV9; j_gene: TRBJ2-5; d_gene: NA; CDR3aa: ASRGDMAVQETQY
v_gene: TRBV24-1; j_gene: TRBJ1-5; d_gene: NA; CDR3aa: ATSDFRGQPQH
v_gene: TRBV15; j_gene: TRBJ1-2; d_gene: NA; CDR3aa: ATSVSGPEYGYT
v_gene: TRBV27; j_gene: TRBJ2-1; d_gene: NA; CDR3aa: ASSLSAYNEQF
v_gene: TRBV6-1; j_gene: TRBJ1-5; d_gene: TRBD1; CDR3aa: ASGQGNQPQH
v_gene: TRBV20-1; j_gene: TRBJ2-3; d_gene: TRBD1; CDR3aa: SASETGIDTQY
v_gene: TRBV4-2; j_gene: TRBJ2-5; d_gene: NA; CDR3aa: ASSHDDRQETQY
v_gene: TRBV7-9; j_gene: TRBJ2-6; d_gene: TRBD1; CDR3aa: ASIRTGISCGANVLA
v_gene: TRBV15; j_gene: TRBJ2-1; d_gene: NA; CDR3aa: ATSREPSLTGLTYNEQF
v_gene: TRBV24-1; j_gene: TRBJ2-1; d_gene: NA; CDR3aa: ATSEPGSNEQF
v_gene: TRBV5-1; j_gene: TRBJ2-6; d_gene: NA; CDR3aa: ASSLPSSSGANVLT
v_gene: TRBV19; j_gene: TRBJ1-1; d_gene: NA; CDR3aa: ASSIGRTNTEAF
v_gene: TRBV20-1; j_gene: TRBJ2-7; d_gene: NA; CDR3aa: SARGGMGAYEQY
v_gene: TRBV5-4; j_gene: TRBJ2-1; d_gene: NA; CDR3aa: ASSLAVSYNEQF
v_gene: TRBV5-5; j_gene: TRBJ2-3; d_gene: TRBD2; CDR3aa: ASSPYTSGRADTQY
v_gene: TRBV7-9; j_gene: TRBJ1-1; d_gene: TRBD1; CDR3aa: ASSPRDSWNTEAF
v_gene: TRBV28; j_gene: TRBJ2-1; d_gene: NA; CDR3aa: ASSSPRNSYNEQF
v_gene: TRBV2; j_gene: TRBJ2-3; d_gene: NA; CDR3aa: ASSEGAVSTDTQY
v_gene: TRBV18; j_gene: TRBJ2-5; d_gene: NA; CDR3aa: ASSPYLPETQY
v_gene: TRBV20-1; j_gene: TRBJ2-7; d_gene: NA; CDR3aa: SALARNYEQY
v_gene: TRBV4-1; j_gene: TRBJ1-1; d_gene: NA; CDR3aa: ASSQGTVGMAF
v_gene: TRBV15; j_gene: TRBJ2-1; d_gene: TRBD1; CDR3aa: ATSRGDRSSYNEQF
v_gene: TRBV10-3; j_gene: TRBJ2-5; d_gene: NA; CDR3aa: AISDLQLQETQY
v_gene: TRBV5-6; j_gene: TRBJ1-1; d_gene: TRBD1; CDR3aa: ASSVTPGGRTEAF
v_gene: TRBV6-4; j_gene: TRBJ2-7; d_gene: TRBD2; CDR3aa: ASSDGTSGSTGELY
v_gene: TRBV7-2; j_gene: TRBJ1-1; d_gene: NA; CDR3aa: ASSLGAGPNTEAF
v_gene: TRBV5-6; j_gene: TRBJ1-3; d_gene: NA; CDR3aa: ASSLGGRRGNTIY